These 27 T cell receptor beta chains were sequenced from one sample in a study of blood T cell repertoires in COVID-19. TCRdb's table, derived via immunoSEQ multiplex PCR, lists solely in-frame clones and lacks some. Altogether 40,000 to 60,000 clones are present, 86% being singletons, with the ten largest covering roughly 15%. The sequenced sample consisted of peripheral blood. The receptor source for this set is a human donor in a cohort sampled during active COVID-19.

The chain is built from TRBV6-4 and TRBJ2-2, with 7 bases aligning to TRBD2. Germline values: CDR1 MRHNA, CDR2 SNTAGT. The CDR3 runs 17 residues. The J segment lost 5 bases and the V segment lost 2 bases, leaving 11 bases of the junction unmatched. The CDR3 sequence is CASSDGRDRGETGELFF. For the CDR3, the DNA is TGTGCCAGCAGTGACGGGAGGGATCGGGGAGAAACCGGGGAGCTGTTTTTT.

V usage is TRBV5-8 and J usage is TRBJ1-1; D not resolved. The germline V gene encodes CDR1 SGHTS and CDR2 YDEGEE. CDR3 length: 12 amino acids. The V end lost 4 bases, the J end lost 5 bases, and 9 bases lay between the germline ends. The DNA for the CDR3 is TGTGCCAGCAGCCATGACTCGACTGAAGCTTTCTTT. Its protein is CASSHDSTEAFF.

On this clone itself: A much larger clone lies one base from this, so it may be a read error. The CDR3 DNA reads as TGTGCCAGCAGCGGACAGGTGAACACTGAAGCTTTCTTT. It specifies CASSGQVNTEAFF. The rearrangement uses TRBV9 and TRBJ1-1; TRBD1 might be the D (6 bases). The V gene lost 3 bases and the J gene lost 0 bases, with 6 bases spanning the gap. The CDR3 has 13 amino acids. Germline loops: CDR1 SGDLS, CDR2 YYNGEE.

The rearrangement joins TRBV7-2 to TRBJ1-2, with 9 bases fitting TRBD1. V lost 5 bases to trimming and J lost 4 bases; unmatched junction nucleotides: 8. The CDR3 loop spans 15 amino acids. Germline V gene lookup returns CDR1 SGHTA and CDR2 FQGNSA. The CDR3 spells CASSPGQGYGYGYTF. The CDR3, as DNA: TGTGCCAGCAGCCCCGGACAGGGGTACGGCTATGGCTACACCTTC.

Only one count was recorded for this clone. CDR3 amino acids: CASRESGRIGETQYF. CDR3 bases: TGCGCCAGCAGAGAGAGCGGGAGAATTGGAGAGACCCAGTACTTC. The chain couples TRBV5-1 to TRBJ2-5; 8 bases are shared with TRBD2. CDR1 and CDR2 from the germline V gene are SGHRS and YFSETQ. After removal of 5 bases from V and 4 bases from J, the junction contained 10 bases not matched to a gene. This CDR3 is built from 15 residues. Filled out from reference TRBV5-1 and TRBJ2-5, the complete variable domain reads KAGVTQTPRYLIKTRGQQVTLSCSPISGHRSVSWYQQTPGQGLQFLFEYFSETQRNKGNFPGRFSGRQFSNSRSEMNVSTLELGDSALYLCASRESGRIGETQYFGPGTRLLVL.

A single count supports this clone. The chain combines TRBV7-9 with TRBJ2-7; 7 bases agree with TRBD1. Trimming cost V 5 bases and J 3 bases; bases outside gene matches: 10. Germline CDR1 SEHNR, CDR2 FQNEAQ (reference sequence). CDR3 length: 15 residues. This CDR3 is CASSPRRTGNYEQYF. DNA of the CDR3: TGTGCCAGCAGCCCACGACGGACAGGAAACTACGAGCAGTACTTC.

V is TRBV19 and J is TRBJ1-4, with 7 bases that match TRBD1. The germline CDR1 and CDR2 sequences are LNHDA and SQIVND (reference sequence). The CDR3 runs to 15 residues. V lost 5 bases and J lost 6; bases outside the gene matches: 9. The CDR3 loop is CASSVNRGEDEKLFF. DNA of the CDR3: TGTGCCAGTAGTGTAAACAGGGGCGAGGATGAAAAACTGTTTTTT.

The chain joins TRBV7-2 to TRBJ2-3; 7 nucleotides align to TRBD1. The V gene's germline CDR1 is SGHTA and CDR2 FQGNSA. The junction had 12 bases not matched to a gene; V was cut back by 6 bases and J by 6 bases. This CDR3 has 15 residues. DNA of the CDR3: TGTGCCAGCAGACGGGGCGACAGGGCGGCGGATACGCAGTATTTT. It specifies CASRRGDRAADTQYF. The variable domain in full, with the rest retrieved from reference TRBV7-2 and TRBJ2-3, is GAGVSQSPSNKVTEKGKDVELRCDPISGHTALYWYRQSLGQGLEFLIYFQGNSAPDKSGLPSDRFSAERTGGSVSTLTIQRTQQEDSAVYLCASRRGDRAADTQYFGPGTRLTVL.

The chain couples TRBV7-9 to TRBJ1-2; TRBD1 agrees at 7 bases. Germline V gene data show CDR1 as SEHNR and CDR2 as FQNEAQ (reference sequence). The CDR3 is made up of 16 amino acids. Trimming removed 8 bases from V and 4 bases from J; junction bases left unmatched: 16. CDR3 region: CASQGRGQRAFYGYTF. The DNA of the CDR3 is TGTGCCAGCCAGGGTAGGGGACAGAGAGCCTTCTATGGCTACACCTTC.

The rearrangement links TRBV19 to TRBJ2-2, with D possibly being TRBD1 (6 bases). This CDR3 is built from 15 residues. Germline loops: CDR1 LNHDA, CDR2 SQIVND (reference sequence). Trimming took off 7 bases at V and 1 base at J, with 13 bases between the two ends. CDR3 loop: CASKGVQGNTGELFF. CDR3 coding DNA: TGTGCCAGTAAGGGGGTACAGGGGAACACCGGGGAGCTGTTTTTT.

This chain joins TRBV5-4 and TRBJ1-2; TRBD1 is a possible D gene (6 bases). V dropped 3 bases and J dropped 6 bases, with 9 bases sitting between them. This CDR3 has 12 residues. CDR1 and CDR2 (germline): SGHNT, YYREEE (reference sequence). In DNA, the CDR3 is TGTGCCAGCAGCTCACAGGGTAATGGCTACACCTTC. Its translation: CASSSQGNGYTF.

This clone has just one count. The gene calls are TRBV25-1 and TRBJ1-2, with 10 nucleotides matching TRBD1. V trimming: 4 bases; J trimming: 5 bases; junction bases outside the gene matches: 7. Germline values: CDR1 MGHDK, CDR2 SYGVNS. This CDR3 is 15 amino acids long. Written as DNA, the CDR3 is TGTGCCAGCAGTGTACCGGGACAGGGGACATATGGCTACACCTTC. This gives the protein CASSVPGQGTYGYTF.

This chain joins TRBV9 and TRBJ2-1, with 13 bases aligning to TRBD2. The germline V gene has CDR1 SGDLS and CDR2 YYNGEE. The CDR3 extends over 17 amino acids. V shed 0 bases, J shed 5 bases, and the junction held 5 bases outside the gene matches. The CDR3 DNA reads TGTGCCAGCAGCGTAGTGGAGACTAGCGGGAGGAACAATGAGCAGTTCTTC. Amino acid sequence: CASSVVETSGRNNEQFF.

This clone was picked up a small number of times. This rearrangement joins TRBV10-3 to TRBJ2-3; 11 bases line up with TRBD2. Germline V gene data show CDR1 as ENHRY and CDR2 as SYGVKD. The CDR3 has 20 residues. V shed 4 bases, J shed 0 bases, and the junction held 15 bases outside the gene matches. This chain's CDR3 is CAISAPGLAVLLTSTDTQYF. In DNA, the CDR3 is TGTGCCATCAGTGCTCCGGGACTAGCGGTCCTCTTGACAAGCACAGATACGCAGTATTTT.

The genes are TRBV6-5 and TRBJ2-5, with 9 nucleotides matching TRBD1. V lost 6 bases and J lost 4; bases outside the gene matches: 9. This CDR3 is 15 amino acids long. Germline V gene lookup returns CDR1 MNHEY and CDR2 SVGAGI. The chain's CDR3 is CASRRTGDTRETQYF. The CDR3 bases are TGTGCCAGCAGACGGACAGGGGATACGAGAGAGACCCAGTACTTC.

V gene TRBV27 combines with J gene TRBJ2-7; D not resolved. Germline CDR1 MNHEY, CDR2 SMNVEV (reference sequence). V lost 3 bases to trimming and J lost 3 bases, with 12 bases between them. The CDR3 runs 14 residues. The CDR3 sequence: CASSFGSVNYEQYF. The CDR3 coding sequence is TGTGCCAGCAGTTTTGGAAGCGTAAACTACGAGCAGTACTTC.

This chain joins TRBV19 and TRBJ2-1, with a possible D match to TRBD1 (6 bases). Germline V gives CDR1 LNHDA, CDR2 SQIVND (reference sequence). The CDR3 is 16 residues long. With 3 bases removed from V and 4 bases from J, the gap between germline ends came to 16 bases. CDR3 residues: CASSIPQGLGYNEQFF. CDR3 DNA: TGTGCCAGTAGTATCCCACAGGGTTTGGGGTACAATGAGCAGTTCTTC.

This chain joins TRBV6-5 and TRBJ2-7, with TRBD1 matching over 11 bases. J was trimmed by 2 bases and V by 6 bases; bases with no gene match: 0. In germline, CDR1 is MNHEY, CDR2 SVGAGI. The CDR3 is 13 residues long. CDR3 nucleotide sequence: TGTGCCAGCAGGGACAGGGGGCCCTACGAGCAGTACTTC. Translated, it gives CASRDRGPYEQYF.

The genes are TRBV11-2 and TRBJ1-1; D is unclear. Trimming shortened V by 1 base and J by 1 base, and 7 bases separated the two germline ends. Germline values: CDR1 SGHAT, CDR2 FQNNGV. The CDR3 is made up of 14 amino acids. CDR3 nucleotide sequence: TGTGCCAGCAGCTTAGTTCCGGGGAACACTGAAGCTTTCTTT. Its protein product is CASSLVPGNTEAFF.

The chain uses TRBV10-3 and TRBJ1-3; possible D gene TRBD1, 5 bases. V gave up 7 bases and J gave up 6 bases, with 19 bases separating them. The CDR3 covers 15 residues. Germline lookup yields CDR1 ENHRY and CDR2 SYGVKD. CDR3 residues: CAITGGRGSENTIYF. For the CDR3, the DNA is TGTGCCATCACGGGGGGGAGGGGAAGCGAAAACACCATATATTTT.

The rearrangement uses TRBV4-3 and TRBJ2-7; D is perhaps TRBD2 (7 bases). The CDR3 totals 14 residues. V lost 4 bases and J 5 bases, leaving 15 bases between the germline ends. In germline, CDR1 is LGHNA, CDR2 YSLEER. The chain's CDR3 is CASSPSEGGDEQYF. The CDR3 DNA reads TGCGCCAGCAGCCCCTCCGAGGGGGGGGACGAGCAGTACTTC.

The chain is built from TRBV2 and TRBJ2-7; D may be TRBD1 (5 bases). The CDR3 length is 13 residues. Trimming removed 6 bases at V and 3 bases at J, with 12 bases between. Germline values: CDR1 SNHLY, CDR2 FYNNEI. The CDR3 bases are TGTGCCAGCAGCCAGGGCGCCGACTACGAGCAGTACTTC. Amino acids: CASSQGADYEQYF.

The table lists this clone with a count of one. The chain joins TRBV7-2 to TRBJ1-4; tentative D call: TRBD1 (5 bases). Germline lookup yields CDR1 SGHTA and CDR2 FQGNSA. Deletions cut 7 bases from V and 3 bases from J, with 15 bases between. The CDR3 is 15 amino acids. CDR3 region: CASTQRGGANEKLFF. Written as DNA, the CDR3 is TGTGCCAGCACCCAGCGGGGGGGAGCTAATGAAAAACTGTTTTTT. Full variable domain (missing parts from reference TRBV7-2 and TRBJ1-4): GAGVSQSPSNKVTEKGKDVELRCDPISGHTALYWYRQSLGQGLEFLIYFQGNSAPDKSGLPSDRFSAERTGGSVSTLTIQRTQQEDSAVYLCASTQRGGANEKLFFGSGTQLSVL.

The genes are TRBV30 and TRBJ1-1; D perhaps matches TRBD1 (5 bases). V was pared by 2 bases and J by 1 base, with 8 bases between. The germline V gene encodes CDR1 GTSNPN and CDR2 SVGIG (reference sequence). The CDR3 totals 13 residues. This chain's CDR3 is CAWSQRGNTEAFF. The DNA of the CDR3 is TGTGCCTGGAGTCAAAGGGGGAACACTGAAGCTTTCTTT.

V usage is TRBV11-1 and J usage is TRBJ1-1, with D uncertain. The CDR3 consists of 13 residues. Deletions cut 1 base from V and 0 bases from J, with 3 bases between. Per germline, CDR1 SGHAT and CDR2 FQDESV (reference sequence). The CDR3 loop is CASSLGVNTEAFF. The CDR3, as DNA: TGTGCCAGCAGCTTAGGAGTGAACACTGAAGCTTTCTTT.

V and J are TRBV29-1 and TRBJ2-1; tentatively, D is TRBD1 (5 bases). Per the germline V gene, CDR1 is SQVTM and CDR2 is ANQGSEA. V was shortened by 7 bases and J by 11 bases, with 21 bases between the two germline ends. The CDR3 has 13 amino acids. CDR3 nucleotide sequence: TGCAGCGAGCCCCCACCTCCCACAGGAAAGCAGTTCTTC. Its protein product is CSEPPPPTGKQFF.

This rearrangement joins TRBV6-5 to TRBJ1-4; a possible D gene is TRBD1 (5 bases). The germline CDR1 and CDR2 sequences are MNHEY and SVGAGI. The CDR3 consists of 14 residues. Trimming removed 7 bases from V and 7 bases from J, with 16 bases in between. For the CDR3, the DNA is TGTGCCAGCAACCCCCAGGGATTTGGTGAAAAACTGTTTTTT. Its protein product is CASNPQGFGEKLFF.